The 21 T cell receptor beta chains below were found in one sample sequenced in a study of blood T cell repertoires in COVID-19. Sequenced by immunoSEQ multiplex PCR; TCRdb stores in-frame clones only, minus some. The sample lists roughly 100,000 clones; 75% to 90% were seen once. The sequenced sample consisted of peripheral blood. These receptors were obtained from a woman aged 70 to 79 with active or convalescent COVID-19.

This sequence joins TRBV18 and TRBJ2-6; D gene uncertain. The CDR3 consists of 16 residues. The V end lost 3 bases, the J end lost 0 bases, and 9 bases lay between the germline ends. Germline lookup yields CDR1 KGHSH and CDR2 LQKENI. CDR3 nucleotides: TGTGCCAGCTCACCTCAGGATTACTCTGGGGCCAACGTCCTGACTTTC. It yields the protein CASSPQDYSGANVLTF.

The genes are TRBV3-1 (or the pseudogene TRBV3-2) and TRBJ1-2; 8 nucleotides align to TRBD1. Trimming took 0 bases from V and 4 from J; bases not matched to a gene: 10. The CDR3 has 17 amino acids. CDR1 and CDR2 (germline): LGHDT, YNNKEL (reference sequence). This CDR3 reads CASSQDWGQVSSYGYTF. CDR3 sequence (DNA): TGTGCCAGCAGCCAAGATTGGGGACAGGTTAGTTCCTATGGCTACACCTTC.

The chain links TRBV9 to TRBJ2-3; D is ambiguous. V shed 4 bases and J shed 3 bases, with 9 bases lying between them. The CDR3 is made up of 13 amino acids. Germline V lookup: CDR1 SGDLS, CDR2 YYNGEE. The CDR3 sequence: CASSLILTDTQYF. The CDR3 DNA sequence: TGTGCCAGCAGCCTAATACTTACAGATACGCAGTATTTT.

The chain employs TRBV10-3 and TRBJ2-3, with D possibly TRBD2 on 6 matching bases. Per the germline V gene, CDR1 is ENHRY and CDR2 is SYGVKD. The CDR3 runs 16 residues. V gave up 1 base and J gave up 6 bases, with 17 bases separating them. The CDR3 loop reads CAISEFGRGEGDTQYF. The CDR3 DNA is TGTGCCATCAGTGAGTTCGGTCGCGGGGAAGGGGATACGCAGTATTTT.

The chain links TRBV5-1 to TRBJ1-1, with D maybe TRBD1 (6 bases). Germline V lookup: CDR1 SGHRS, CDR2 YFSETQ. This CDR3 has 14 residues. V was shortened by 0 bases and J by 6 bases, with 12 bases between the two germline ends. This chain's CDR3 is CASSLGGTSSEAFF. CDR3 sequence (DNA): TGCGCCAGCAGCTTGGGGGGGACATCGTCTGAAGCTTTCTTT. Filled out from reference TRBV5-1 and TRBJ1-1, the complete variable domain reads KAGVTQTPRYLIKTRGQQVTLSCSPISGHRSVSWYQQTPGQGLQFLFEYFSETQRNKGNFPGRFSGRQFSNSRSEMNVSTLELGDSALYLCASSLGGTSSEAFFGQGTRLTVV.

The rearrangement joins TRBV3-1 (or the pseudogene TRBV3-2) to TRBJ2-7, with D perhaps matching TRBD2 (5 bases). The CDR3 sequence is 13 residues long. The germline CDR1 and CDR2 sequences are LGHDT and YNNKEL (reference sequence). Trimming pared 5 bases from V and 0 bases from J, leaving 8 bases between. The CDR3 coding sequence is TGTGCCAGCAGCTTTACTAGCTCCTACGAGCAGTACTTC. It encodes CASSFTSSYEQYF.

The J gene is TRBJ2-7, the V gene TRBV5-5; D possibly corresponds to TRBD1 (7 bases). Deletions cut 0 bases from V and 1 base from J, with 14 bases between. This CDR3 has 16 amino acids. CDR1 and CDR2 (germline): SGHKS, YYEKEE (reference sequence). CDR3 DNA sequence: TGTGCCAGCAGCTTGGTGGCAGGGGGGCTGTCCTACGAGCAGTACTTC. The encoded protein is CASSLVAGGLSYEQYF.

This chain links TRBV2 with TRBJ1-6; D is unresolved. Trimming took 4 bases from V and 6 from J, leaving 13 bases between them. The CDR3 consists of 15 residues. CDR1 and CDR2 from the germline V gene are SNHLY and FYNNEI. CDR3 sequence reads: CASSGGRYLNSPLHF. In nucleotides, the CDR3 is TGTGCCAGCAGTGGCGGCCGGTACCTTAATTCACCCCTCCACTTT. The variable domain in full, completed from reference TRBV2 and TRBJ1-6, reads EPEVTQTPSHQVTQMGQEVILRCVPISNHLYFYWYRQILGQKVEFLVSFYNNEISEKSEIFDDQFSVERPDGSNFTLKIRSTKLEDSAMYFCASSGGRYLNSPLHFGNGTRLTVT.

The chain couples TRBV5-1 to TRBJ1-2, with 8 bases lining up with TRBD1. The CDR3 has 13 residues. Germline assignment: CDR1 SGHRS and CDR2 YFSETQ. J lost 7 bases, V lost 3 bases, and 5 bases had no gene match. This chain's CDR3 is CASSWTGTSGYTF. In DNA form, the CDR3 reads TGCGCCAGCAGCTGGACAGGGACAAGTGGCTACACCTTC.

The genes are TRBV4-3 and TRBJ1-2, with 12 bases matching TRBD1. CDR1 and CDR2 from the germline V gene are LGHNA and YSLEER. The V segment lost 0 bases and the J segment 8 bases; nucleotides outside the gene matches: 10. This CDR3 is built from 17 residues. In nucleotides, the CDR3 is TGCGCCAGCAGCCAAGATACAGGGACAGGGGGCTGGCGGGGCTACACCTTC. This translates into CASSQDTGTGGWRGYTF.

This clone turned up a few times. This CDR3 reads CASSQDVLIGNTIYF. The CDR3 DNA is TGTGCCAGCAGCCAAGACGTTTTAATTGGAAACACCATATATTTT. J is TRBJ1-3 and V is TRBV4-2, with no clear D. The CDR3 spans 15 residues. Looked up from germline, CDR1 is LGHNA and CDR2 is YNFKEQ. V dropped 0 bases and J dropped 3 bases, with 9 bases sitting between them.

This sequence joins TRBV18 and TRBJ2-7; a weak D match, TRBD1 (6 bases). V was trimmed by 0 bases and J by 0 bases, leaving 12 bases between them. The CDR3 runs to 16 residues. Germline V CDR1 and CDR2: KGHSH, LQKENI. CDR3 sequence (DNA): TGTGCCAGCTCACCACCGGTAGGGGGTAACTCCTACGAGCAGTACTTC. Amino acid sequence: CASSPPVGGNSYEQYF. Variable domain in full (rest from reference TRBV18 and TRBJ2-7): NAGVMQNPRHLVRRRGQEARLRCSPMKGHSHVYWYRQLPEEGLKFMVYLQKENIIDESGMPKERFSAEFPKEGPSILRIQQVVRGDSAAYFCASSPPVGGNSYEQYFGPGTRLTVT.

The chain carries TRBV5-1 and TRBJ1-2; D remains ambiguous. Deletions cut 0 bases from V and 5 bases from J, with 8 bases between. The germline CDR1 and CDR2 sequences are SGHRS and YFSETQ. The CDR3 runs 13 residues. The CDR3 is CASSLAIQYGYTF. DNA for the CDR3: TGCGCCAGCAGCTTGGCCATTCAGTATGGCTACACCTTC.

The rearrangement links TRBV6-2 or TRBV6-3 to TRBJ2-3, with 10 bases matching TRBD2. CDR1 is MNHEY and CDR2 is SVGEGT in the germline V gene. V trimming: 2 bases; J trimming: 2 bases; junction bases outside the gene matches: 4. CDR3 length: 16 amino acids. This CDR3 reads CASSYASGGYTDTQYF. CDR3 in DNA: TGTGCCAGCAGTTACGCTAGCGGGGGTTACACAGATACGCAGTATTTT.

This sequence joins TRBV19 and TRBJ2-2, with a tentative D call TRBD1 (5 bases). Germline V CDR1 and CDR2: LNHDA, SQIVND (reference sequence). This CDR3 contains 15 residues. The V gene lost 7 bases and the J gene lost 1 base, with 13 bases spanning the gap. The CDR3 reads CASTEQTGNTGELFF. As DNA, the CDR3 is TGTGCCAGTACGGAACAAACAGGGAACACCGGGGAGCTGTTTTTT. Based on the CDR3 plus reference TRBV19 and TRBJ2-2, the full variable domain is DGGITQSPKYLFRKEGQNVTLSCEQNLNHDAMYWYRQDPGQGLRLIYYSQIVNDFQKGDIAEGYSVSREKKESFPLTVTSAQKNPTAFYLCASTEQTGNTGELFFGEGSRLTVL.

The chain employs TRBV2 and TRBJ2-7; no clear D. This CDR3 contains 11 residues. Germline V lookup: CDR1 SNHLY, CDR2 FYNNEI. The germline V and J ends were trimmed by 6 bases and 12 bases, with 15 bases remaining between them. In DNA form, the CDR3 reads TGTGCCAGCAGGGCTTTTGGGCTCCCGTACTTC. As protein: CASRAFGLPYF. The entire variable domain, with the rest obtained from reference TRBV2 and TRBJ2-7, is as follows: EPEVTQTPSHQVTQMGQEVILRCVPISNHLYFYWYRQILGQKVEFLVSFYNNEISEKSEIFDDQFSVERPDGSNFTLKIRSTKLEDSAMYFCASRAFGLPYFGPGTRLTVT.

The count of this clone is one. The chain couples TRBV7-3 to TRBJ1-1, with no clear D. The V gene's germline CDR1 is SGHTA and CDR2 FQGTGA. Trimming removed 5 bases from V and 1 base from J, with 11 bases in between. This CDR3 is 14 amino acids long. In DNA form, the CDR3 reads TGTGCCAGCAGCCCCCGGTCGGGGAACACTGAAGCTTTCTTT. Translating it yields CASSPRSGNTEAFF.

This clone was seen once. The CDR3 region has the DNA TGCAGCGTTGGTGTCTCTGAAGCTTTCTTT. It translates to CSVGVSEAFF. This sequence joins TRBV29-1 and TRBJ1-1; D unresolved. CDR1 is SQVTM, CDR2 ANQGSEA, per germline. V was clipped by 4 bases and J by 6 bases, with 6 bases between them. This CDR3 region has 10 residues.

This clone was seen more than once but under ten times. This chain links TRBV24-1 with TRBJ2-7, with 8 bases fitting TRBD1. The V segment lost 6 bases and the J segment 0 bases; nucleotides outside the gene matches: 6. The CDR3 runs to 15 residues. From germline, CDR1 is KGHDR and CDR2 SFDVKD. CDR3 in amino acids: CATSYTGGNSYEQYF. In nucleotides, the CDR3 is TGTGCCACCAGTTATACAGGGGGGAACTCCTACGAGCAGTACTTC.

CDR3 amino acids: CASSLSGQGRDYGYTF. DNA of the CDR3: TGTGCCAGTAGTCTCTCCGGACAGGGTCGCGACTATGGCTACACCTTC. V and J are TRBV19 and TRBJ1-2; 8 bases map to TRBD1. The CDR3 is made up of 16 amino acids. V lost 5 bases and J lost 3; bases outside the gene matches: 11. Germline V gene lookup returns CDR1 LNHDA and CDR2 SQIVND (reference sequence).

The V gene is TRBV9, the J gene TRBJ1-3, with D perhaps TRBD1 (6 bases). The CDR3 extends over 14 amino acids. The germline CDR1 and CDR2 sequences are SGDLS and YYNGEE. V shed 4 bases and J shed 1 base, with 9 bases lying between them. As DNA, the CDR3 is TGTGCCAGCAGCATCACAGGGTCTGGAAACACCATATATTTT. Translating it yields CASSITGSGNTIYF.